This T cell receptor beta chain was profiled in a study of T cells in Graves' hyperthyroidism and ophthalmopathy. Findings and limits, study-wide: Most thyroid clonotypes expanded above 0.001 appeared in blood too. Ophthalmopathy got predicted by the model a median about six months before its onset.

This clonotype was picked up a small number of times. Its specificity is unknown. Looked up from germline, CDR1 is MNHNS and CDR2 is SASEGT. The CDR3 contains 14 residues. Trimming cost V 8 bases and J 4 bases; bases outside gene matches: 6. Uncontrolled infection, other autoimmune disease, pregnancy or lactation disqualified patients from enrolment. Thyroid ultrasound, orbital computed tomography, clinical symptoms, and serum thyroxine and TRAb underpinned diagnoses. The CDR3 regions of TCR beta were amplified from RNA transcripts. The HTBI primer set drove a first-round RT-PCR of the TCR CDR3. TCRdb fed the multiplex PCR reads into MiXCR, producing one record per CDR3 protein. The sample lists about 640,000 distinct CDR3 sequences, 20% to 25% occurring once.

The rearrangement joins TRBV6-1 to TRBJ2-1, with 9 nucleotides matching TRBD2. The receptor's source is a man younger than 45 with Graves' ophthalmopathy. Sequenced input: blood. In DNA, the CDR3 is TGTGCCAGCCCCCCTAGCGGGGTTTACAATGAGCAGTTCTTC. Its protein is CASPPSGVYNEQFF.